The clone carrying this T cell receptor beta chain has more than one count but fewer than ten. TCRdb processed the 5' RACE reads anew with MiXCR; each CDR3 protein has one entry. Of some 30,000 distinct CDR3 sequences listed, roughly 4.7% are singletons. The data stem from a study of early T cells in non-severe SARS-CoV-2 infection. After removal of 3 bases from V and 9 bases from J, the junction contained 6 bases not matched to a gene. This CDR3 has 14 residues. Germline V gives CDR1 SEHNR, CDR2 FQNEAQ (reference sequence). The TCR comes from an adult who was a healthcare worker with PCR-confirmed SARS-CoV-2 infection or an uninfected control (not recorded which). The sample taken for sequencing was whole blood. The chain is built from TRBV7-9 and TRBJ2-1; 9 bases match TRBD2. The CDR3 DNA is TGTGCCAGCAGCTTGGATAGCGGGAGTCCTGAGCAGTTCTTC. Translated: CASSLDSGSPEQFF.